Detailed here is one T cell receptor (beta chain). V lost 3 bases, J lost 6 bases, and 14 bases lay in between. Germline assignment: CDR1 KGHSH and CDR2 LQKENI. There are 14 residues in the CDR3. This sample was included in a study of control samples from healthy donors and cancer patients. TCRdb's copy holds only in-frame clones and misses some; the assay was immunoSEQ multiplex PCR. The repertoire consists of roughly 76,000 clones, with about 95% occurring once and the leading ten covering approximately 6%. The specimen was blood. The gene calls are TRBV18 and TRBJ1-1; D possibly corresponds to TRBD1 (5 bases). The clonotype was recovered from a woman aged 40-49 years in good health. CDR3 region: CASSPGDRGSEAFF. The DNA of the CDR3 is TGTGCCAGCTCACCCGGGGACCGGGGGTCTGAAGCTTTCTTT.